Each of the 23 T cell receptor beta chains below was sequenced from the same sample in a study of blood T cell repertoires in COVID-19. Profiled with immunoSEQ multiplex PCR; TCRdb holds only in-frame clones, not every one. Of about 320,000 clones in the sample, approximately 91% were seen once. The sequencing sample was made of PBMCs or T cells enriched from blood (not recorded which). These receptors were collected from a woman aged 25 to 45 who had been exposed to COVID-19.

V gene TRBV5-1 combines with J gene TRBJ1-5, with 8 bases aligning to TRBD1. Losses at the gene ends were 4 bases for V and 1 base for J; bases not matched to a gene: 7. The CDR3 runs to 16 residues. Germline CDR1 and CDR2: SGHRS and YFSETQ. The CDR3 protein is CASSTAPGGSNQPQHF. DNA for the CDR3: TGCGCCAGCAGCACCGCCCCAGGGGGCAGCAATCAGCCCCAGCATTTT.

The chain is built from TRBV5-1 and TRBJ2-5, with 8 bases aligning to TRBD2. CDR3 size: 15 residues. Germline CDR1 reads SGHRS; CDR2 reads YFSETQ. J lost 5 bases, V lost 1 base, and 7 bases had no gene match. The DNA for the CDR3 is TGCGCCAGCAGCTTGCTCGGACTAGCCGCGGAGACCCAGTACTTC. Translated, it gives CASSLLGLAAETQYF.

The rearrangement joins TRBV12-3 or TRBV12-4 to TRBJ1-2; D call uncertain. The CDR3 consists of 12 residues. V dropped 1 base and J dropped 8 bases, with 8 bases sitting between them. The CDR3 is CASSLDLGGYTF. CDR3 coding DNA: TGTGCCAGCAGTTTAGACCTCGGGGGCTACACCTTC.

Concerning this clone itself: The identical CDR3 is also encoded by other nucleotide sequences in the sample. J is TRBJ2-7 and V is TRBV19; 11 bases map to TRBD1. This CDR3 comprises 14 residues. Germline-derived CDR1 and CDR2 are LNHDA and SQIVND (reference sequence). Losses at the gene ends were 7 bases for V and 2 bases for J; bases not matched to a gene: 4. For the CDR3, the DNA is TGTGCCAGTACCCCGGGACAGGGGGCCTACGAGCAGTACTTC. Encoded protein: CASTPGQGAYEQYF.

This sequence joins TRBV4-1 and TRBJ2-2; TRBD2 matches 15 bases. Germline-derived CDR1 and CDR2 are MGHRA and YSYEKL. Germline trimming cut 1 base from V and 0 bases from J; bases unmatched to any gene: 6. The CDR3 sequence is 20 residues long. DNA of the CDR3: TGCGCCAGCAGCCAAGTCGGACTAGCGGGGGGGTCCCCGAACACCGGGGAGCTGTTTTTT. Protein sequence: CASSQVGLAGGSPNTGELFF.

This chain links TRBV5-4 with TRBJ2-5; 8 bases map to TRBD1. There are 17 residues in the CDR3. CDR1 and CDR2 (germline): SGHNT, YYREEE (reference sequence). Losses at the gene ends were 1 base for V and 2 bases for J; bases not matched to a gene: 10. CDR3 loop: CASSLNRDRRKQETQYF. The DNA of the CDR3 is TGTGCCAGCAGCTTGAACCGGGACAGGAGGAAGCAAGAGACCCAGTACTTC.

The CDR3 region has the DNA TGTGCCAGCAGCCAAGATCGGCCAGGGGCGCCTAATGAAAAACTGTTTTTT. Its protein product is CASSQDRPGAPNEKLFF. J is TRBJ1-4 and V is TRBV4-2, with D possibly TRBD1 on 6 matching bases. The germline CDR1 and CDR2 sequences are LGHNA and YNFKEQ. There are 17 residues in the CDR3. The germline V and J ends were trimmed by 0 bases and 3 bases, with 14 bases remaining between them.

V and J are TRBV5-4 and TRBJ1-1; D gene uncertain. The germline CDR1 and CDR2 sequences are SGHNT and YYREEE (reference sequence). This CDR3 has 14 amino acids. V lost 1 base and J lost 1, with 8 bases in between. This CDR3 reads CASSLLGPNTEAFF. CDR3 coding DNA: TGTGCCAGCAGCTTGCTGGGCCCGAACACTGAAGCTTTCTTT.

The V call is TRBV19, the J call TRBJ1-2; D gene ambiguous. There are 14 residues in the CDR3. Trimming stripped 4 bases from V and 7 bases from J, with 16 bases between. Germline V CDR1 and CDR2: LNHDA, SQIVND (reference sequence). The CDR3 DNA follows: TGTGCCAGTAGTAGGGCAAACGGTTTCTTTGGCTACACCTTC. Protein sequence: CASSRANGFFGYTF.

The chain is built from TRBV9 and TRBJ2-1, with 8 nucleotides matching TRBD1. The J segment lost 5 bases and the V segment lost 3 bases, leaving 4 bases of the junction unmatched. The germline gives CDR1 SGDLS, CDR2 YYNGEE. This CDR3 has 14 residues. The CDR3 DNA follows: TGTGCCAGCAGCGCGGCGGGACAGGACAATGAGCAGTTCTTC. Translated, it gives CASSAAGQDNEQFF.

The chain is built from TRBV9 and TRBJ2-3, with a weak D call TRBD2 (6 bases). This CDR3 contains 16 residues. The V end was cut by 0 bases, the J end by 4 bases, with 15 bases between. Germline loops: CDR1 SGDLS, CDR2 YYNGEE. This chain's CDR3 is CASSVAAGRRPDTQYF. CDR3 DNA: TGTGCCAGCAGCGTAGCGGCGGGGCGCAGGCCAGATACGCAGTATTTT.

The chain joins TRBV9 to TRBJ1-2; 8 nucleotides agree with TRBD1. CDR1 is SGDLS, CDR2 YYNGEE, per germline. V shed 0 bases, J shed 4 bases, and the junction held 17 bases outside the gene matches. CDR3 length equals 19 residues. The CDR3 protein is CASSVGRGPQGALPYGYTF. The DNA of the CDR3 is TGTGCCAGCAGCGTAGGTAGGGGCCCTCAGGGGGCGCTACCCTATGGCTACACCTTC.

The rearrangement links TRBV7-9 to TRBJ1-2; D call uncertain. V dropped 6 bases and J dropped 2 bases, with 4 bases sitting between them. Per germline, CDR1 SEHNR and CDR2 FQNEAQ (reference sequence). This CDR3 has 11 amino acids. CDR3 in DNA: TGTGCCAGCAGACGGAACTATGGCTACACCTTC. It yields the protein CASRRNYGYTF.

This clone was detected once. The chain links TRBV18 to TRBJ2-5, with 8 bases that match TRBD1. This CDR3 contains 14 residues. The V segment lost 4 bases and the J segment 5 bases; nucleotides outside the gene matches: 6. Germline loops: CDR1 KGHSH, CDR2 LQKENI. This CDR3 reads CASSRPGGYETQYF. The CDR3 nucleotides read TGTGCCAGCTCACGACCAGGGGGCTACGAGACCCAGTACTTC.

As DNA, the CDR3 is TGTGCCAGCAGGCAAATGACAGTAAACACTGAAGCTTTCTTT. Translating it yields CASRQMTVNTEAFF. This chain links TRBV3-1 (or the pseudogene TRBV3-2) with TRBJ1-1; D is perhaps TRBD1 (5 bases). V lost 6 bases and J lost 2, with 13 bases in between. This CDR3 is 14 amino acids long. Per germline, CDR1 LGHDT and CDR2 YNNKEL (reference sequence).

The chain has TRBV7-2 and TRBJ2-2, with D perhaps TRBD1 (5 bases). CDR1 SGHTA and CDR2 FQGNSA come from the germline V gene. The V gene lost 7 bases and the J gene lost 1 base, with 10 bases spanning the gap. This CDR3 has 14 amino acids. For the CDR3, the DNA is TGTGCCAGCAAATCAGGACAGAACACCGGGGAGCTGTTTTTT. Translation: CASKSGQNTGELFF. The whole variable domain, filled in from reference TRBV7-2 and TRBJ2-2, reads GAGVSQSPSNKVTEKGKDVELRCDPISGHTALYWYRQSLGQGLEFLIYFQGNSAPDKSGLPSDRFSAERTGGSVSTLTIQRTQQEDSAVYLCASKSGQNTGELFFGEGSRLTVL.

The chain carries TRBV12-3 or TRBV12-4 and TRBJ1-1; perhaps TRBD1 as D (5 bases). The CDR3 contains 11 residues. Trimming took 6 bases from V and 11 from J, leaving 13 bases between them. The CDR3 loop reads CASSPAGVAFF. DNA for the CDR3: TGTGCCAGCAGCCCGGCGGGGGTGGCTTTCTTT.

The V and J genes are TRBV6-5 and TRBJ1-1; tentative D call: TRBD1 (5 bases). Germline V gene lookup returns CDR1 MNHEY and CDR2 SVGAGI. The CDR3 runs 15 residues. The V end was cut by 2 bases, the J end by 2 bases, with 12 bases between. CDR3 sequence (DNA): TGTGCCAGCAGTTACGCGGGAGGGGATAACACTGAAGCTTTCTTT. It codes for CASSYAGGDNTEAFF.

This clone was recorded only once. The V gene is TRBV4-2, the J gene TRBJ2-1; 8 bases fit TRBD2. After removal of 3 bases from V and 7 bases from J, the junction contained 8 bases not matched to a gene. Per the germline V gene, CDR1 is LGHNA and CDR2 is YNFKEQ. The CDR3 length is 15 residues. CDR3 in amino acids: CASSQVSGGRNEQFF. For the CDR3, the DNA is TGTGCCAGCAGCCAGGTATCGGGGGGGCGGAATGAGCAGTTCTTC.

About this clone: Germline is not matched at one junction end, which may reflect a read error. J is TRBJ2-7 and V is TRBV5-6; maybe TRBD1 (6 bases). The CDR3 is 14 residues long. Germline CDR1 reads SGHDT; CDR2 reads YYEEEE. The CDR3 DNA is TGTGCCACGAACTCAGGGGCCAGGAGGTTCAACGAAGACTTC. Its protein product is CATNSGARRFNEDF.

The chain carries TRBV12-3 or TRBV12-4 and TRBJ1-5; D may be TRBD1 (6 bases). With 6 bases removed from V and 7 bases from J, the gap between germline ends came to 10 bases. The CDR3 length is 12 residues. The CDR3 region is CASRSRGQPQHF. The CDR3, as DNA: TGTGCCAGCAGAAGTAGGGGGCAGCCCCAGCATTTT.

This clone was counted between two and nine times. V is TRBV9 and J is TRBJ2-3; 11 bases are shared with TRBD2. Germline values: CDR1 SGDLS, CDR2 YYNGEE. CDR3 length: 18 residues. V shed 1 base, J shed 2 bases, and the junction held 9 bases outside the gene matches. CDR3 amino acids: CASSVKGGLAAFTDTQYF. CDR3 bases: TGTGCCAGCAGCGTAAAGGGGGGACTAGCGGCCTTCACAGATACGCAGTATTTT.

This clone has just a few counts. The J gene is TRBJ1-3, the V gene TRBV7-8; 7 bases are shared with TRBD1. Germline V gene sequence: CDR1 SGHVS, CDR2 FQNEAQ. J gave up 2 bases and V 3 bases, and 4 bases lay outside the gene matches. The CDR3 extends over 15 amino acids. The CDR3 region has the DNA TGTGCCAGCAGCTTGACAGGGATGCCTGGAAACACCATATATTTT. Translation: CASSLTGMPGNTIYF.